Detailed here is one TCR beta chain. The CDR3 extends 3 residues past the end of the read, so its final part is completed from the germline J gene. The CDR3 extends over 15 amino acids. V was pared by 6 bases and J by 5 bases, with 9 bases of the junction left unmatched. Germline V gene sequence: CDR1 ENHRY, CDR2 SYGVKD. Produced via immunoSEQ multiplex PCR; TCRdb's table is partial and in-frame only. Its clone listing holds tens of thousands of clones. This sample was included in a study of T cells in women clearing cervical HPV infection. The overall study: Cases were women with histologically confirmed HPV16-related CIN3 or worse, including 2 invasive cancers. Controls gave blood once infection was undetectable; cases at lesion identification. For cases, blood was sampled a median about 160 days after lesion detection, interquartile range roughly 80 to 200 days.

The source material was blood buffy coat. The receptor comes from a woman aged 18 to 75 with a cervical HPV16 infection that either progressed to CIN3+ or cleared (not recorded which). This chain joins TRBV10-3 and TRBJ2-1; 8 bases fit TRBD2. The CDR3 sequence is CAIRPGLGGDNEQFF. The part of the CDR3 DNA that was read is TGTGCCATCAGGCCGGGACTAGGGGGGGACAATGAG.